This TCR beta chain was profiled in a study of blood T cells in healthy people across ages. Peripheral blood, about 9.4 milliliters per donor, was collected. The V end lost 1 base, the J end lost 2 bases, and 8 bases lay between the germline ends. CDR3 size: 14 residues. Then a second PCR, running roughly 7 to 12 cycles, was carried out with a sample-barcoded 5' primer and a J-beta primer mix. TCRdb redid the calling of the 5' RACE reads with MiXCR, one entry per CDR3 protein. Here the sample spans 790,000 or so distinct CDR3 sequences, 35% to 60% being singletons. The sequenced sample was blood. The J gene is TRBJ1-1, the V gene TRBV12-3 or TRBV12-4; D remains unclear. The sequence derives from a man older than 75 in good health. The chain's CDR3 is CASSLEAENTEAFF. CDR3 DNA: TGTGCCAGCAGTTTAGAGGCAGAAAACACTGAAGCTTTCTTT.